This paragraph covers one TCR beta chain sequence. Germline-derived CDR1 and CDR2 are MNHEY and SVGEGT. This CDR3 has 17 amino acids. Trimming cost V 5 bases and J 3 bases, with 17 bases left between them. The sample originates from a study of blood T cell repertoires in COVID-19. Study details: Whether acute or convalescent, the COVID-19 samples came from the United States, Italy and Spain.

As handled by the study authors: Nucleated cell counts were estimated from reference gene primer amplification. Profiled with immunoSEQ multiplex PCR; TCRdb holds only in-frame clones, not every one. That table furnishes V, J and clone size, whereas the DNA furnished D and trimming. The sample holds 60,000 to 85,000 clones, approximately 86% seen once. This receptor was taken from a human donor in a cohort sampled during active COVID-19. What was sequenced was peripheral blood. The chain carries TRBV6-2 or TRBV6-3 and TRBJ1-6; tentative D call: TRBD1 (5 bases). The CDR3 here is CASSRKDILFYNSPLHF. The CDR3 DNA reads as TGTGCCAGCAGTCGGAAGGACATCCTTTTCTATAATTCACCCCTCCACTTT.